One and the same sample provided the 30 T cell receptor beta chains below, sequenced in a study of identical twins' blood T cells. TCRdb re-derived calls from the 5' RACE reads in MiXCR, one entry per CDR3 protein. This table holds 350,000 to 400,000 distinct CDR3 sequences, 25% to 35% found once. Sequencing was carried out using PBMCs. These receptors were collected from a woman aged 18 to 50 in good health.

This clonotype turned up a few times. The chain links TRBV3-1 to TRBJ1-1; D remains unclear. Trimming cost V 3 bases and J 4 bases, with 9 bases left between them. The V gene's germline CDR1 is LGHDT and CDR2 YNNKEL (reference sequence). This CDR3 has 13 amino acids. The CDR3: CASSQSPGTEAFF. DNA of the CDR3: TGTGCCAGCAGCCAGTCTCCTGGCACTGAAGCTTTCTTT.

In the case of this clonotype: This CDR3 fails to terminate in the conserved phenylalanine or tryptophan, so it likely reflects a read error. The chain has TRBV20-1 and TRBJ1-2; 7 bases align to TRBD1. J lost 2 bases, V lost 4 bases, and 1 base had no gene match. From germline, CDR1 is DFQATT and CDR2 SNEGSKA (reference sequence). This CDR3 has 12 amino acids. The CDR3 loop reads CSATGGNYGYTV. CDR3 nucleotide sequence: TGCAGTGCTACAGGGGGGAACTATGGCTACACCGTC.

This clonotype was counted a few times. The gene calls are TRBV19 and TRBJ1-5; D not resolved. This CDR3 region has 12 residues. Per the germline V gene, CDR1 is LNHDA and CDR2 is SQIVND (reference sequence). The V end was cut by 5 bases, the J end by 11 bases, with 13 bases between. CDR3 residues: CASSRPPRTQHF. In nucleotides, the CDR3 is TGTGCCAGTAGTCGACCCCCCCGGACCCAGCATTTT.

This chain uses TRBV7-2 with TRBJ2-7; no clear D gene. The CDR3 is made up of 14 amino acids. The germline CDR1 and CDR2 sequences are SGHTA and FQGNSA. Trimming took 2 bases from V and 2 from J, leaving 10 bases between them. The CDR3 DNA reads as TGTGCCAGCAGCTTAAGCGCTTCAACCTACGAGCAGTACTTC. This sequence encodes CASSLSASTYEQYF. Drawing the rest from reference TRBV7-2 and TRBJ2-7, the complete variable domain is GAGVSQSPSNKVTEKGKDVELRCDPISGHTALYWYRQSLGQGLEFLIYFQGNSAPDKSGLPSDRFSAERTGGSVSTLTIQRTQQEDSAVYLCASSLSASTYEQYFGPGTRLTVT.

This clonotype has more than one count but fewer than ten. The chain combines TRBV13 with TRBJ1-6; D is undetermined. Trimming took 0 bases from V and 0 from J, leaving 9 bases between them. Looked up from germline, CDR1 is PRHDT and CDR2 is FYEKMQ (reference sequence). CDR3 size: 17 residues. The CDR3 loop is CASSLGGSDSYNSPLHF. CDR3 coding DNA: TGTGCCAGCAGCTTAGGAGGGTCAGACTCCTATAATTCACCCCTCCACTTT. Using reference TRBV13 and TRBJ1-6 for the parts outside the CDR3, the full variable domain is AAGVIQSPRHLIKEKRETATLKCYPIPRHDTVYWYQQGPGQDPQFLISFYEKMQSDKGSIPDRFSAQQFSDYHSELNMSSLELGDSALYFCASSLGGSDSYNSPLHFGNGTRLTVT.

This clonotype was recorded a few times. The V call is TRBV4-3, the J call TRBJ2-2; D is ambiguous. This CDR3 comprises 13 residues. Germline values: CDR1 LGHNA, CDR2 YSLEER. V was pared by 0 bases and J by 10 bases, with 9 bases between. The CDR3 sequence: CASSQEFPMELFF. The CDR3 nucleotides read TGCGCCAGCAGCCAAGAGTTCCCCATGGAGCTGTTTTTT.

J is TRBJ2-7 and V is TRBV9; D is perhaps TRBD2 (5 bases). Germline CDR1 and CDR2: SGDLS and YYNGEE. With 3 bases removed from V and 4 bases from J, the gap between germline ends came to 8 bases. The CDR3 runs 12 residues. The CDR3 DNA reads TGTGCCAGCAGCGGAGGCGGGTACGAGCAGTACTTC. Translating it yields CASSGGGYEQYF.

The gene calls are TRBV6-6 and TRBJ1-1; D might be TRBD1 (5 bases). The CDR3 runs to 15 residues. Germline V lookup: CDR1 MNHNY, CDR2 SVGAGI (reference sequence). Trimming left V 8 bases short and J 1 base short, with 17 bases between. The CDR3 is CASLDTSHTNTEAFF. For the CDR3, the DNA is TGTGCCAGCCTGGACACGAGCCATACGAACACTGAAGCTTTCTTT.

The gene calls are TRBV9 and TRBJ2-4, with D perhaps TRBD2 (6 bases). The CDR3 is 15 amino acids. Per the germline V gene, CDR1 is SGDLS and CDR2 is YYNGEE. V shed 0 bases and J shed 6 bases, with 13 bases lying between them. The CDR3 DNA sequence: TGTGCCAGCAGCGTAGATGGGGGGTTTGGAAACATTCAGTACTTC. It is translated as CASSVDGGFGNIQYF.

The V call is TRBV5-1, the J call TRBJ1-2, with TRBD1 as a possible D gene (6 bases). This CDR3 spans 14 amino acids. Looked up from germline, CDR1 is SGHRS and CDR2 is YFSETQ. V shed 4 bases and J shed 5 bases, with 15 bases lying between them. The CDR3 loop reads CASSPGHSAYGYTF. The CDR3 DNA follows: TGCGCCAGCAGCCCGGGACATTCTGCGTATGGCTACACCTTC.

This clonotype was observed at least ten times. The chain carries TRBV10-3 and TRBJ2-3; the D gene is possibly TRBD2 (5 bases). With 7 bases removed from V and 6 bases from J, the gap between germline ends came to 17 bases. From germline, CDR1 is ENHRY and CDR2 SYGVKD. This CDR3 contains 14 residues. The CDR3 DNA reads TGTGCCATCATGCGAAGCGGAGGCAGCGATACGCAGTATTTT. Residues: CAIMRSGGSDTQYF.

This clonotype appeared a few times. The V and J genes are TRBV7-9 and TRBJ1-2, with D perhaps matching TRBD1 (5 bases). The germline CDR1 and CDR2 sequences are SEHNR and FQNEAQ (reference sequence). The CDR3 runs to 12 residues. Trimming removed 6 bases at V and 7 bases at J, with 12 bases between. CDR3 in amino acids: CASSDDSRGYTF. DNA of the CDR3: TGTGCCAGCAGTGATGACAGCCGTGGCTACACCTTC.

In its sample, this clonotype was seen a few times. The genes are TRBV6-2 or TRBV6-3 and TRBJ1-1; no clear D gene. With 5 bases removed from V and 4 bases from J, the gap between germline ends came to 11 bases. CDR1 and CDR2 from the germline V gene are MNHEY and SVGEGT. This CDR3 contains 13 residues. In nucleotides, the CDR3 is TGTGCCAGCAGTGATCGGGAGAGCACTGAAGCTTTCTTT. Its protein product is CASSDRESTEAFF.

The CDR3 DNA follows: TGCGCCAGCAGCTCAGACAGCCACACCGGGGAGCTGTTTTTT. This encodes CASSSDSHTGELFF. J is TRBJ2-2 and V is TRBV5-1, with D maybe TRBD1 (5 bases). V was trimmed by 3 bases and J by 3 bases, leaving 9 bases between them. Germline-derived CDR1 and CDR2 are SGHRS and YFSETQ. This CDR3 contains 14 residues.

In the case of this clonotype: Its ends do not fully match the called genes, so a read error is possible. In nucleotides, the CDR3 is TGTACCAGCAGCTTCTTAGCAACCCCGGCTTTCTTT. Translated: CTSSFLATPAFF. The genes are TRBV5-6 and TRBJ1-1; unclear D gene. The CDR3 totals 12 residues. The germline V gene encodes CDR1 SGHDT and CDR2 YYEEEE.

This clonotype was seen more than once but under ten times. The V gene is TRBV12-3 or TRBV12-4, the J gene TRBJ2-7; weak D call: TRBD1 (6 bases). Between the trimmed V and J ends, which lost 9 bases and 6 bases, there was a span of 18 bases. The CDR3 totals 13 residues. The CDR3 here is CASRPPDRIEQYF. In nucleotides, the CDR3 is TGTGCCAGTCGACCCCCCGACAGGATCGAGCAGTACTTC.

The chain recombines TRBV12-3 or TRBV12-4 with TRBJ2-3; perhaps D is TRBD1 or TRBD2 (5 bases each). The CDR3 totals 14 residues. The V and J ends lost 5 bases and 5 bases respectively, with 14 bases between them. CDR3: CASSPGTNLDTQYF. The CDR3 DNA follows: TGTGCCAGCAGTCCCGGGACCAACCTAGATACGCAGTATTTT.

This CDR3 is CASSEVGTYTDEQFF. CDR3 DNA: TGTGCCAGCAGTGAGGTGGGGACCTATACCGATGAGCAGTTCTTC. The chain employs TRBV25-1 and TRBJ2-1, with D perhaps given as TRBD1 or TRBD2 (5 bases each). The CDR3 runs 15 residues. V was trimmed by 3 bases and J by 8 bases, leaving 17 bases between them. CDR1 is MGHDK, CDR2 SYGVNS, per germline.

In its sample, this clonotype was seen a few times. The V gene is TRBV3-1, the J gene TRBJ2-1; 8 bases are a match to TRBD2. V shed 3 bases, J shed 6 bases, and the junction held 7 bases outside the gene matches. The CDR3 has 15 residues. Germline V gene data show CDR1 as LGHDT and CDR2 as YNNKEL (reference sequence). For the CDR3, the DNA is TGTGCCAGCAGCCAGGAAGGGACTAGAGTCAATGAGCAGTTCTTC. It encodes CASSQEGTRVNEQFF.

This clonotype was detected only a few times. This sequence joins TRBV7-2 and TRBJ2-7, with D possibly being TRBD1 (5 bases). Germline CDR1 reads SGHTA; CDR2 reads FQGNSA. The CDR3 extends over 13 amino acids. The V end lost 3 bases, the J end lost 5 bases, and 11 bases lay between the germline ends. The CDR3, as DNA: TGTGCCAGCAGCTTCGCAGGGTCAAACGAGCAGTACTTC. It codes for CASSFAGSNEQYF.

V is TRBV6-1 and J is TRBJ2-3; 10 bases map to TRBD2. This CDR3 has 13 amino acids. The germline V gene has CDR1 MNHNS and CDR2 SASEGT. V trimming: 11 bases; J trimming: 5 bases; junction bases outside the gene matches: 7. The CDR3 reads CAGARTSGDTQYF. The CDR3 bases are TGTGCCGGAGCAAGGACTAGCGGAGATACGCAGTATTTT.

Ten or more counts support this clonotype. An end of the junction differs from the germline gene, which may be a read error. V usage is TRBV7-7 and J usage is TRBJ2-7; weak D call: TRBD1 (5 bases). This CDR3 is built from 14 residues. Germline V gives CDR1 SSHAT, CDR2 FNYEAQ (reference sequence). The DNA of the CDR3 is TGTGCTAGCAGCCTTCATGCAGGGCCCTACGAGCAGTACTTC. As protein: CASSLHAGPYEQYF.

The chain couples TRBV7-9 to TRBJ1-2; D ambiguous. Between the trimmed V and J ends, which lost 0 bases and 6 bases, there was a span of 8 bases. CDR1 and CDR2 from the germline V gene are SEHNR and FQNEAQ (reference sequence). The CDR3 has 13 residues. For the CDR3, the DNA is TGTGCCAGCAGCTTAGCGAGCCCAAATGGCTACACCTTC. Translation gives CASSLASPNGYTF.

In this sample, this clonotype turned up a few times. The chain couples TRBV29-1 to TRBJ1-2; 7 bases are shared with TRBD1. The CDR3 length is 14 residues. Per the germline V gene, CDR1 is SQVTM and CDR2 is ANQGSEA. V shed 0 bases and J 8 bases; nucleotides not matched to a gene: 9. The CDR3 DNA follows: TGCAGCGTTGAAGAAGAGTACAGGGGCTGGGGCTACACCTTC. It codes for CSVEEEYRGWGYTF.

This clonotype has ten or more counts. The chain is built from TRBV9 and TRBJ2-2; 9 bases are a match to TRBD1. The CDR3 is made up of 17 amino acids. V shed 3 bases and J 3 bases; nucleotides not matched to a gene: 9. The germline V gene encodes CDR1 SGDLS and CDR2 YYNGEE. The CDR3 DNA sequence: TGTGCCAGCAGCGCGCCTGGACAGGGGATGGACACCGGGGAGCTGTTTTTT. Encoded protein: CASSAPGQGMDTGELFF.

This clonotype was seen only a few times. J is TRBJ2-1 and V is TRBV12-3 or TRBV12-4, with D maybe TRBD1 (6 bases). This CDR3 comprises 14 residues. Trimming cost V 8 bases and J 3 bases, with 14 bases left between them. CDR3: CASLTGQYYNEQFF. In DNA, the CDR3 is TGTGCCAGCCTGACCGGACAGTACTACAATGAGCAGTTCTTC.

The J gene is TRBJ1-2, the V gene TRBV29-1; D is perhaps TRBD1 (5 bases). The V end lost 5 bases, the J end lost 2 bases, and 12 bases lay between the germline ends. CDR1 is SQVTM, CDR2 ANQGSEA, per germline. This CDR3 has 13 amino acids. The CDR3 nucleotides read TGCAGCGTTTCCACCAGGGCAAACTATGGCTACACCTTC. This gives the protein CSVSTRANYGYTF.

This clonotype was seen only a few times. The chain combines TRBV20-1 with TRBJ1-2, with 7 bases lining up with TRBD1. Germline CDR1 and CDR2: DFQATT and SNEGSKA (reference sequence). CDR3 size: 13 residues. Unmatched junction bases numbered 7, after V lost 5 bases and J lost 4 bases. The CDR3 DNA is TGCAGTGCTTCTTCGCAGGGGGGCTATGGCTACACCTTC. Protein: CSASSQGGYGYTF.

The rearrangement links TRBV21-1 to TRBJ1-6. TRBV21-1 is annotated as a pseudogene. This CDR3 is built from 16 residues. CDR3: CASSKDTTSYNSPLHF. CDR3 nucleotide sequence: TGTGCCAGCAGCAAAGACACTACCTCCTATAATTCACCCCTCCACTTT.

This chain joins TRBV5-1 and TRBJ1-3; the D is unclear. Germline CDR1 reads SGHRS; CDR2 reads YFSETQ. The CDR3 loop spans 14 amino acids. V dropped 3 bases and J dropped 0 bases, with 7 bases sitting between them. The CDR3 spells CASSSEISGNTIYF. The CDR3 coding sequence is TGCGCCAGCAGCTCAGAGATCTCTGGAAACACCATATATTTT.